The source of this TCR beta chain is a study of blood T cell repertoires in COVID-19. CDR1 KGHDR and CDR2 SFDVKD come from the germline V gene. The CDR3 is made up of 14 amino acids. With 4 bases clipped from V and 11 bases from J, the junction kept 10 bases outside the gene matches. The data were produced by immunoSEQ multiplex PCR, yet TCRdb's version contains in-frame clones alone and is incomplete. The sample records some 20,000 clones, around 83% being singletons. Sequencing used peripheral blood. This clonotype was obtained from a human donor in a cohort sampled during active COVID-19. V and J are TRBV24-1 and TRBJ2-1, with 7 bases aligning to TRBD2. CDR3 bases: TGTGCCACCAGTGACGCCCTGACTAGCACGAAGCAGTTCTTC. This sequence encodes CATSDALTSTKQFF.